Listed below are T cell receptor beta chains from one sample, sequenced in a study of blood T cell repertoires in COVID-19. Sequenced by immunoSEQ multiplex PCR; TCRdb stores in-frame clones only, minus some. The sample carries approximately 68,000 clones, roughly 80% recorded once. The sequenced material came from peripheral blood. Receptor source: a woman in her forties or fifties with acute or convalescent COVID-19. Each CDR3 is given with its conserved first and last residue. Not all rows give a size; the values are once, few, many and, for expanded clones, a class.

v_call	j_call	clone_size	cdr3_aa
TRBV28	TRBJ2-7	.	CASSRGTGPREQYF
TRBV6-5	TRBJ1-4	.	CASSYSQGTRKLFF
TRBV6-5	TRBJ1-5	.	CASSYSEDNQPQHF
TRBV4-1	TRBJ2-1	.	CASRLAGTYNEQFF
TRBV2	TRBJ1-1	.	CASSVSVNTEAFF
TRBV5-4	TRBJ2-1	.	CASSSRTGSYNEQFF
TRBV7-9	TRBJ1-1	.	CASSPRDRGQDTEAFF
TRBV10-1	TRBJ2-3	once	CASSRGISTDTQYF
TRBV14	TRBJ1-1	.	CASSQGLRNTEAFF
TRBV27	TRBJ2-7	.	CASSPGQGKYEQYF
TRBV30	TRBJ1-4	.	CAWSGETGAASGEKLFF
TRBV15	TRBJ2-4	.	CATSRTTGSKAKNIQYF
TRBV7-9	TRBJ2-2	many	CASSLNIQNTGELFF
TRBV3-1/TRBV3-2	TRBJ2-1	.	CASSRTGENEQFF
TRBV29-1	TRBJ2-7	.	CSVEDLSEQYF
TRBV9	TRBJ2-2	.	CASTSAPKGVVSAGELFF
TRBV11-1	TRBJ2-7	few	CASSPSVNPYEQYF
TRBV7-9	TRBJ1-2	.	CASSLGGGDRASSGYTF
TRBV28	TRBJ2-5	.	CASSSVSGTKETQYF
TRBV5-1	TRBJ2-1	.	CASSSGGSSYNEQFF
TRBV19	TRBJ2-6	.	CASSIEGSGRWSGANVLTF
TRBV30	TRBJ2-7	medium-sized	CAWTSGASEQYF
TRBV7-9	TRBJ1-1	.	CASSLVGTDTEAFF
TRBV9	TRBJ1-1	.	CASSRDAEAFF
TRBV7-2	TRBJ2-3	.	CASSSSTAGTQYF
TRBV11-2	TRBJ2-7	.	CASSQREAYEQYF
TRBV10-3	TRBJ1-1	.	CAISPQLTGSGTEAFF
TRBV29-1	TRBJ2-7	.	CSVGQTYEQYF
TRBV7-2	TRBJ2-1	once	CASSFGRDNEQFF
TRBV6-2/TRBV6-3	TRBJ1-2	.	CASSYSPEPPYGYTF
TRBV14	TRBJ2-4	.	CASSQTQGFQNIQYF
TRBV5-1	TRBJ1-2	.	CASSLDPGQLVGYTF
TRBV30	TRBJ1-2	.	CARSTPGVDGYTF
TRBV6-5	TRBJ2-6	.	CATGNSGANVLTF
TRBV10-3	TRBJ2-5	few	CAMSLAVQETQYF
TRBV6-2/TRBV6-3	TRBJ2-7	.	CASSSPGGLDYEQYF
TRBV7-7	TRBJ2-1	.	CASRLGPVGVPYNEQFF
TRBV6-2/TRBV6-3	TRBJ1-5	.	CASSLPRQGSGVYNQPQHF
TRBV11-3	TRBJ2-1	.	CASSLGTSGRVLNEQFF
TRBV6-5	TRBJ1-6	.	CASRGTGPRLSPLHF
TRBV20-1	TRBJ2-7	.	CSASPSGTYEQYF
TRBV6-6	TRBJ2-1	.	CASSFGQGFNEQFF
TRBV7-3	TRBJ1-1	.	CASSPGQGDTEAFF
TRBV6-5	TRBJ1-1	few	CASNEGQGYTEAFF
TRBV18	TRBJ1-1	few	CASSPQGGNTEAFF
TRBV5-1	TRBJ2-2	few	CASSLRGLGTGELFF
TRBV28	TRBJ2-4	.	CASSLPPIDRRRPIAKNIQYF
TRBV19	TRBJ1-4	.	CASMDRGFNEKLFF
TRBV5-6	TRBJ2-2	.	CASSYRTARNTGELFF
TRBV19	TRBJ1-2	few	CASTDQGVGYTF
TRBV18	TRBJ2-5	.	CASSPRRALQETQYF
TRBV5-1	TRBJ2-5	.	CASSRGTGEETQYF
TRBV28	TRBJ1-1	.	CASSLRQVSSEAFF
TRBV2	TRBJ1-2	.	CASYRDRTIYGYTF
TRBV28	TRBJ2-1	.	CASIGMTSSLFSYNEQFF
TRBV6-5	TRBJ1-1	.	CASGPNTEAFF
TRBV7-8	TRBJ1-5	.	CASSRTGDSNQPQHF